These 21 T cell receptor beta chains originate from one sample sequenced in a study of tumor and adjacent non-tumor tissue in lung cancer. No cell sorting was done before RNA was extracted from the tissue. Three rounds of nested PCR, following a modified ARM-PCR protocol, produced the TCRbeta library. TCRdb ran MiXCR on the multiplex PCR reads and lists one entry per CDR3 protein. The sample consists of 60,000 to 85,000 distinct CDR3 sequences, roughly 80% of them appearing once. Sample: lung tumor tissue. Every receptor here comes from a woman between 45 and 65 years old with non-small cell lung cancer.

V usage is TRBV4-1 and J usage is TRBJ2-5, with D uncertain. The CDR3 extends over 15 amino acids. Deletions cut 9 bases from V and 4 bases from J, with 21 bases between. Germline CDR1 is MGHRA and CDR2 is YSYEKL. The CDR3 reads CARSVGSGRPETQYF. CDR3 sequence (DNA): TGCGCCAGGAGCGTGGGTAGTGGGCGGCCAGAGACCCAGTACTTC.

The genes are TRBV12-3 or TRBV12-4 and TRBJ2-7, with 8 bases that match TRBD2. This CDR3 spans 17 amino acids. The V gene end was trimmed by 6 bases and the J gene end by 0 bases; junction bases not matched to a gene: 13. The CDR3 DNA follows: TGTGCCAGCAGCCCGGGACTAGTGGGAGGAGTCTCCTACGAGCAGTACTTC. Protein sequence: CASSPGLVGGVSYEQYF.

About this clonotype: One end of the junction is discordant with germline, which a read error may explain. The chain combines TRBV20-1 with TRBJ2-3, with D uncertain. The CDR3 contains 10 residues. Germline loops: CDR1 DFQATT, CDR2 SNEGSKA (reference sequence). The CDR3 here is CSPIGSTKYF. The CDR3 nucleotides read TGCAGTCCCATAGGCAGTACGAAGTATTTT.

Note on this clonotype: At one of its ends the junction is not consistent with the germline gene, which may arise from a read error. The chain has TRBV13 and TRBJ1-1; TRBD1 is a possible D gene (6 bases). The V gene's germline CDR1 is PRHDT and CDR2 FYEKMQ (reference sequence). CDR3 length: 14 amino acids. CDR3 amino acids: CASSLGHLNTETFF. As DNA, the CDR3 is TGTGCCAGTAGCTTGGGACACTTGAACACTGAAACTTTCTTT.

Regarding this clonotype: The conserved final phenylalanine or tryptophan is absent from the CDR3, which likely points to a read error. This chain links TRBV5-6 with TRBJ1-2; D remains ambiguous. This CDR3 spans 17 amino acids. With 4 bases removed from V and 11 bases from J, the gap between germline ends came to 30 bases. Per germline, CDR1 SGHDT and CDR2 YYEEEE. CDR3 sequence (DNA): TGTGCCAGCAGCCCGGCAGGATTCAGGTCCTCTAACTATGAGTACACCTCC. This codes for CASSPAGFRSSNYEYTS.

On this clonotype: Germline and junction disagree at one end, which may indicate a read error. The chain carries TRBV6-4 and TRBJ2-6; possibly TRBD1 for D (5 bases). Germline assignment: CDR1 MRHNA and CDR2 SNTAGT. The CDR3 totals 15 residues. CDR3 sequence (DNA): TGTACCAGCAGTGACTCACTATCTGGGGCCAACATCCTGACTTTC. Translated: CTSSDSLSGANILTF.

The chain has TRBV11-2 and TRBJ1-4; D is perhaps TRBD1 (5 bases). The germline V gene has CDR1 SGHAT and CDR2 FQNNGV. The V end was cut by 0 bases, the J end by 2 bases, with 22 bases between. The CDR3 totals 20 residues. CDR3 in DNA: TGTGCCAGCAGCTTAGATAATGCAGGGCCGGATACGATCACTAATGAAAAACTGTTTTTT. This gives the protein CASSLDNAGPDTITNEKLFF.

Concerning this clonotype itself: Given a much more abundant clone one base away, this may be a read error. The V gene is TRBV20-1, the J gene TRBJ2-2; TRBD2 agrees at 15 bases. Germline V gene data show CDR1 as DFQATT and CDR2 as SNEGSKA (reference sequence). This CDR3 comprises 16 residues. The CDR3 loop is CGANGLAGGPTGELFF. CDR3 nucleotides: TGCGGTGCTAACGGACTAGCGGGAGGGCCAACCGGGGAGCTGTTTTTT.

This clonotype was observed a handful of times. One junction end does not reproduce the germline sequence, and a read error may be involved. The V and J genes are TRBV20-1 and TRBJ2-1; D remains ambiguous. Per germline, CDR1 DFQATT and CDR2 SNEGSKA (reference sequence). This CDR3 has 14 residues. CDR3 residues: CSGRGAEGGYEQFF. CDR3 in DNA: TGCAGTGGTAGAGGTGCGGAAGGCGGATATGAGCAGTTCTTC.

The rearrangement links TRBV11-2 to TRBJ1-1; TRBD1 might be the D (6 bases). The CDR3 sequence is 12 residues long. Germline V lookup: CDR1 SGHAT, CDR2 FQNNGV. Trimming stripped 0 bases from V and 11 bases from J, with 10 bases between. In DNA form, the CDR3 reads TGTGCCAGCAGCTTAGATCGAGACAGGGCTTTCTTT. This sequence encodes CASSLDRDRAFF.

Many counts were recorded for this clonotype. The CDR3 loop is CASSQLSRLQETQYF. The CDR3, as DNA: TGTGCCAGCAGCCAACTAAGTAGACTACAAGAGACCCAGTACTTC. V and J are TRBV7-9 and TRBJ2-5, with D possibly matching TRBD2 (5 bases). The CDR3 is 15 residues long. Trimming left V 5 bases short and J 2 bases short, with 15 bases between. Germline loops: CDR1 SEHNR, CDR2 FQNEAQ (reference sequence).

Concerning this clonotype itself: Mismatch with germline at one junction end may stem from a read error. The chain is built from TRBV30 and TRBJ1-1; no reliable D call. This CDR3 is built from 13 residues. Germline-derived CDR1 and CDR2 are GTSNPN and SVGIG (reference sequence). This CDR3 is CAWRRQLNTEAVF. In DNA, the CDR3 is TGTGCCTGGAGAAGACAACTAAACACTGAAGCTGTCTTT.

In its sample, this clonotype was seen many times. The genes are TRBV30 and TRBJ2-7; 7 nucleotides match TRBD2. Germline V CDR1 and CDR2: GTSNPN, SVGIG (reference sequence). CDR3 length: 13 amino acids. With V trimmed by 3 bases and J by 0 bases, 2 bases remained unmatched. The CDR3 reads CAWRGGSSYEQYF. The CDR3 DNA is TGTGCCTGGAGGGGCGGGAGCTCCTACGAGCAGTACTTC.

A few counts support this clonotype. V is TRBV24-1 and J is TRBJ2-2; D could derive from TRBD1 or TRBD2 (5 bases each). CDR3 length: 14 amino acids. Germline V lookup: CDR1 KGHDR, CDR2 SFDVKD. Trimming removed 1 base at V and 9 bases at J, with 11 bases between. The CDR3, as DNA: TGTGCCACCAGTGATTTCAGGGACGCCCGGGAGCTGTTTTTT. Protein: CATSDFRDARELFF.

The chain uses TRBV6-5 and TRBJ2-5; TRBD2 matches 7 bases. The V segment lost 9 bases and the J segment 5 bases; nucleotides outside the gene matches: 21. The CDR3 contains 17 residues. Germline V gene lookup returns CDR1 MNHEY and CDR2 SVGAGI. The CDR3: CASRSLYTSVSRETQYF. The CDR3 DNA follows: TGTGCCAGTAGGTCCCTCTACACTAGCGTGAGTAGGGAGACCCAGTACTTC.

With regard to this clonotype: Just one base apart from a much larger clone, this may be a read error. The J gene is TRBJ1-4, the V gene TRBV20-1; weak D call: TRBD1 (5 bases). CDR1 DFQATT and CDR2 SNEGSKA come from the germline V gene (reference sequence). CDR3 length: 13 residues. The CDR3 here is CSAADRRTEKLSF. The DNA for the CDR3 is TGCAGTGCAGCAGACAGACGGACTGAAAAACTGTCTTTT.

As regards this clonotype: This may stem from a read error, because a much larger clone lies one nucleotide away. The V call is TRBV24-1, the J call TRBJ2-5, with 11 bases identical to TRBD1. The CDR3 spans 15 residues. Germline CDR1 and CDR2: KGHDR and SFDVKD. The V gene end was trimmed by 5 bases and the J gene end by 5 bases; junction bases not matched to a gene: 6. CDR3 nucleotide sequence: TGTGCCACCAGTGCCTACCGGACAGGGGGCGAGACCCAGTACTTC. Translation gives CATSAYRTGGETQYF.

Details on this clonotype: Its ends do not fully match the called genes, so a read error is possible. CDR3 in amino acids: CTSSLALIDRGVKSYNEQFF. The CDR3 DNA is TGCACCAGCAGCTTGGCCTTAATCGACAGGGGGGTCAAGTCCTACAATGAGCAGTTCTTC. The rearrangement joins TRBV5-1 to TRBJ2-1, with 9 bases lining up with TRBD1. The CDR3 contains 20 residues. Germline-derived CDR1 and CDR2 are SGHRS and YFSETQ.

As regards this clonotype: The junction shows a germline mismatch at one end, possibly a read error. J is TRBJ1-2 and V is TRBV11-2; D is unclear. Germline V gene data show CDR1 as SGHAT and CDR2 as FQNNGV. The CDR3 contains 13 residues. CDR3 protein: CANSSIRSYSYTF. DNA of the CDR3: TGTGCCAACAGTTCCATTAGGAGCTATAGCTACACCTTC.

In regard to this clonotype: This may come from a read error, since a much larger clone is one base off. The chain couples TRBV28 to TRBJ1-5; D remains unclear. Germline V CDR1 and CDR2: MDHEN, SYDVKM. The CDR3 runs 14 residues. The CDR3 coding sequence is TGTGCCAGCAGTTCCCCCGGGTCGGAGCAGCCCCATCATTTT. Translation: CASSSPGSEQPHHF.

Regarding this clonotype: Sequence at one end of the junction differs from germline and may be a read error. The V gene is TRBV6-6, the J gene TRBJ2-6; unclear D gene. This CDR3 has 15 amino acids. Germline V CDR1 and CDR2: MNHNY, SVGAGI (reference sequence). The CDR3 reads CVSRLGSSRANILTF. The CDR3 DNA sequence: TGTGTCAGCAGGCTGGGGTCCTCTAGGGCCAACATCCTGACTTTC.